This is a list of T cell receptor beta chains from one sample in a study of T cell clones after liver transplantation. Profiled with immunoSEQ multiplex PCR; TCRdb holds only in-frame clones, not every one. The sample contains about 120,000 clones, about nine tenths of which appear only once. Specimen: CD4+ T cells from blood, collected 12 months after liver transplant. The receptors come from a human patient who received a liver transplant. The graft donor may be the source of some T cells. Both conserved end residues are part of each CDR3. The D gene is left open where the match is weak. Not all rows give a size; the values are once, few, many and, for expanded clones, a class.

TRBV28	-	TRBJ2-7	-	CASSPPDRGDEQYF
TRBV4-2	-	TRBJ2-1	-	CASSQDLGRSSYNEQFF
TRBV6-1	-	TRBJ2-7	once	CASSAGSYEQYF
TRBV27	-	TRBJ2-7	-	CASSYLGAGGASYEQYF
TRBV7-2	-	TRBJ2-1	-	CASSLAVRGPSSYNEQFF
TRBV15	TRBD2	TRBJ2-5	-	CATSSVDLAGQETQYF
TRBV9	TRBD2	TRBJ2-7	-	CASSVGLAGGEQYF
TRBV10-3	TRBD2	TRBJ2-7	-	CAIRGGSGYEQYF
TRBV11-2	-	TRBJ1-1	-	CASSLPAVMNTEAFF
TRBV4-2	-	TRBJ1-1	-	CASSQGQGLLGMNTEAFF
TRBV7-3	-	TRBJ2-5	few	CASSLTRGYGETQYF
TRBV7-2	-	TRBJ2-3	-	CASSLSLAPDTQYF
TRBV10-1	TRBD2	TRBJ2-1	few	CASSHGLAGEDNEQFF
TRBV7-3	-	TRBJ2-5	-	CASSLKGHFGETQYF
TRBV5-1	TRBD1	TRBJ1-2	-	CASSIDRGNYGYTF
TRBV6-1	TRBD2	TRBJ2-5	-	CASSEVLAGFQETQYF
TRBV4-1	TRBD1	TRBJ2-7	-	CASSQAAGQGRDEQYF
TRBV28	TRBD1	TRBJ2-5	-	CASSQGTARETQYF
TRBV5-4	-	TRBJ2-6	-	CASSLDGYAPLAPTF
TRBV6-5	-	TRBJ2-7	-	CASSYSRARAGEQYF
TRBV6-5	-	TRBJ1-4	-	CASSRGPGRNEKLFF
TRBV6-5	-	TRBJ2-1	-	CASSPPVGGNHEQFF
TRBV13	TRBD1	TRBJ1-2	-	CASSFRGRDYGYTF
TRBV5-4	-	TRBJ2-2	-	CASSTQGAANTGELFF
TRBV5-6	-	TRBJ1-5	-	CASSLARVSPQHF
TRBV7-6	-	TRBJ2-1	-	CASSLAALSYNEQFF
TRBV6-5	-	TRBJ2-2	-	CASSPGAITGAELFF
TRBV19	TRBD1	TRBJ1-1	-	CASSAYRGRTEAFF
TRBV28	-	TRBJ1-4	-	CATPRGRVSDEKLFF
TRBV19	-	TRBJ1-3	-	CASRPMTDSGNTIYF
TRBV10-3	-	TRBJ2-4	-	CAISEFEAKNIQYF
TRBV15	-	TRBJ2-2	-	CATSRANTGELFF
TRBV7-9	-	TRBJ2-7	-	CASSLGRARDEQYF
TRBV18	-	TRBJ2-1	-	CASSRSESSYNEQFF
TRBV19	-	TRBJ1-1	few	CASNLGARDTEAFF
TRBV29-1	TRBD2	TRBJ2-3	-	CSVVIAGRDTQYF
TRBV19	-	TRBJ1-1	few	CASSIRVPQDEAFF
TRBV2	-	TRBJ1-3	-	CASRSSGNTIYF
TRBV7-8	-	TRBJ1-2	-	CASSPYRTGNSNGYTF
TRBV6-5	-	TRBJ2-2	-	CASSYSGAAGELFF
TRBV21-1	-	TRBJ2-5	few	CASSSRQDHQETQYF
TRBV10-1	-	TRBJ1-1	-	CASTFSSALMNTEAFF
TRBV4-1	TRBD1	TRBJ2-1	-	CASSQGPGQGDNEQFF
TRBV4-2	TRBD1	TRBJ2-6	once	CASSPVTGASFSGANVLTF